This TCR beta chain originates from a study of blood T cell repertoires in COVID-19. Turning to the study itself: Sample material is recorded as cDNA or gDNA derived from T cells, B-cell-depleted T cells, or PBMCs.

Germline loops: CDR1 MNHEY, CDR2 SVGAGI. This CDR3 region has 14 residues. Trimming took off 3 bases at V and 5 bases at J, with 13 bases between the two ends. Generated by immunoSEQ multiplex PCR, the TCRdb table keeps only in-frame clones and is missing some. The sample records approximately 170,000 clones, roughly 80% being singletons. The V call is TRBV6-5, the J call TRBJ2-5; D is possibly TRBD2 (5 bases). This receptor was obtained from a woman in her fifties or sixties who had recovered from COVID-19. Sequences were obtained from PBMCs or T cells enriched from blood (not recorded which). The CDR3 DNA follows: TGTGCCAGCAGTTATGGAGCGCGAGGGGAGACCCAGTACTTC. Residues: CASSYGARGETQYF.